The 20 T cell receptor beta chains presented below share a single source sample, sequenced in a study of shared clonotypes between healthy human individuals. Sequenced by immunoSEQ multiplex PCR; TCRdb stores in-frame clones only, minus some. The table includes over 1.4 million clones, 95% to 97% detected once. Sequencing was performed on naive CD4+ T cells sorted from blood. The subset is: CD45RA+ positively selected. Source of these receptors: a man aged 30 to 45 in good health.

V gene TRBV2 combines with J gene TRBJ1-4, with unresolved D. V shed 8 bases and J shed 4 bases, with 29 bases lying between them. CDR1 and CDR2 from the germline V gene are SNHLY and FYNNEI. The CDR3 extends over 19 amino acids. CDR3 sequence reads: CASQKLGLRGRGFNEKLFF. CDR3 DNA: TGTGCCAGCCAAAAGCTGGGTTTGCGAGGGCGAGGATTTAATGAAAAACTGTTTTTT.

The gene calls are TRBV7-2 and TRBJ1-2, with TRBD1 matching over 8 bases. Germline V gene sequence: CDR1 SGHTA, CDR2 FQGNSA. This CDR3 region has 15 residues. Trimming at V came to 3 bases and at J to 4 bases, leaving 7 bases not matched to a gene. The CDR3 is CASSLGTGLTYGYTF. CDR3 nucleotides: TGTGCCAGCAGCTTGGGGACAGGCCTCACCTATGGCTACACCTTC.

The genes are TRBV6-5 and TRBJ1-3, with no clear D. V dropped 7 bases and J dropped 3 bases, with 13 bases sitting between them. Germline-derived CDR1 and CDR2 are MNHEY and SVGAGI. The CDR3 has 14 amino acids. CDR3 coding DNA: TGTGCCAGCAAGGCCTCCCTGGGTGGAAACACCATATATTTT. Residues: CASKASLGGNTIYF.

The rearrangement uses TRBV5-3 and TRBJ2-3, with 11 nucleotides matching TRBD2. TRBV5-3 carries the ORF label, with uncertain function. J gave up 2 bases and V 3 bases, and 20 bases lay outside the gene matches. This CDR3 comprises 21 residues. In DNA, the CDR3 is TGTGCCAGAAGCTACCAAAAGACCCCCGGGACTAGCGGAACTTTCACAGATACGCAGTATTTT. Translated, it gives CARSYQKTPGTSGTFTDTQYF.

CDR3 DNA: TGTGCCAGCAGTCCGAAGGGCCGCAGCGGGTATAGCACAGATACGCAGTATTTT. This codes for CASSPKGRSGYSTDTQYF. This chain links TRBV27 with TRBJ2-3, with a possible D match to TRBD2 (6 bases). This CDR3 has 18 residues. CDR1 is MNHEY, CDR2 SMNVEV, per germline (reference sequence). The V end was cut by 5 bases, the J end by 0 bases, with 21 bases between.

This rearrangement joins TRBV10-1 to TRBJ2-7; D is uncertain. With 6 bases removed from V and 6 bases from J, the gap between germline ends came to 6 bases. CDR1 and CDR2 (germline): WNHNN, SYGVQD (reference sequence). The CDR3 consists of 10 residues. CDR3 sequence: CASRPAEQYF. For the CDR3, the DNA is TGCGCCAGCAGACCAGCCGAGCAGTACTTC.

The chain links TRBV13 to TRBJ1-3; the match to TRBD1 covers 8 bases. Germline loops: CDR1 PRHDT, CDR2 FYEKMQ (reference sequence). J gave up 0 bases and V 4 bases, and 17 bases lay outside the gene matches. The CDR3 covers 20 residues. The CDR3 coding sequence is TGTGCCAGCAGCTCCCAGACAGGGGAGCTTGTAAATGGCTCTGGAAACACCATATATTTT. Protein: CASSSQTGELVNGSGNTIYF.

The chain links TRBV25-1 to TRBJ1-4, with D perhaps matching TRBD1 (6 bases). Germline V lookup: CDR1 MGHDK, CDR2 SYGVNS. The CDR3 runs to 17 residues. V was cut by 4 bases and J by 4 bases, with 19 bases left in between. The chain's CDR3 is CASSGGGAELINEKLFF. CDR3 in DNA: TGTGCCAGCAGTGGGGGGGGCGCTGAGTTAATTAATGAAAAACTGTTTTTT.

This chain uses TRBV6-8 with TRBJ2-1, with 12 nucleotides matching TRBD2. CDR3 length: 16 residues. Germline loops: CDR1 MNHGY, CDR2 SAAAGT. J lost 1 base, V lost 6 bases, and 4 bases had no gene match. The CDR3: CASRPLAGGSYNEQFF. The CDR3 region has the DNA TGTGCCAGCAGACCCCTAGCGGGAGGGTCCTACAATGAGCAGTTCTTC.

This clone was detected only once. The gene calls are TRBV4-3 and TRBJ2-1; weak D call: TRBD2 (5 bases). V was pared by 0 bases and J by 2 bases, with 8 bases between. The germline V gene encodes CDR1 LGHNA and CDR2 YSLEER. This CDR3 spans 15 amino acids. In DNA, the CDR3 is TGCGCCAGCAGCCAAGAGGAACTAGCCTACAATGAGCAGTTCTTC. Translated, it gives CASSQEELAYNEQFF.

This chain joins TRBV7-9 and TRBJ2-5; 7 bases agree with TRBD2. The J call may be faulty, since TRBJ2-7 better matches the DNA end. This CDR3 spans 14 amino acids. Germline V lookup: CDR1 SEHNR, CDR2 FQNEAQ (reference sequence). The CDR3 loop reads CASLGAGVNYEQYF. DNA of the CDR3: TGTGCCAGCCTCGGGGCGGGAGTTAACTACGAGCAGTACTTC.

This chain uses TRBV7-2 with TRBJ2-1; D unresolved. The germline V gene encodes CDR1 SGHTA and CDR2 FQGNSA. The CDR3 contains 13 residues. With 7 bases removed from V and 0 bases from J, the gap between germline ends came to 7 bases. DNA of the CDR3: TGTGCCAGCAAGGGAAGCTCCTACAATGAGCAGTTCTTC. Amino acid sequence: CASKGSSYNEQFF.

V usage is TRBV11-2 and J usage is TRBJ2-7, with D possibly called TRBD1 or TRBD2 (7 bases each). V was cut by 5 bases and J by 4 bases, with 15 bases left in between. Germline CDR1 reads SGHAT; CDR2 reads FQNNGV. CDR3 size: 14 residues. In DNA, the CDR3 is TGTGCCAGCAGCCTCGGGGAGGGGGCGTACGAGCAGTACTTC. It yields the protein CASSLGEGAYEQYF.

V and J are TRBV5-6 and TRBJ2-5; TRBD1 might be the D (5 bases). Germline lookup yields CDR1 SGHDT and CDR2 YYEEEE. This CDR3 is built from 18 residues. V lost 3 bases to trimming and J lost 2 bases, with 23 bases between them. CDR3 coding DNA: TGTGCCAGCAGCTGGCGCATCACCCTGGGGCCCGGGCAAGAGACCCAGTACTTC. Its translation: CASSWRITLGPGQETQYF.

V gene TRBV11-3 combines with J gene TRBJ1-2, with D tentatively TRBD1 (5 bases). The V gene lost 0 bases and the J gene lost 0 bases, with 5 bases spanning the gap. CDR3 length: 14 residues. Germline V gene sequence: CDR1 SGHNT, CDR2 YENEEA. DNA of the CDR3: TGTGCCAGCAGCTTAGACAGGGCTAACTATGGCTACACCTTC. It is translated as CASSLDRANYGYTF.

V is TRBV5-1 and J is TRBJ2-5; D uncertain. Germline V gives CDR1 SGHRS, CDR2 YFSETQ. V was pared by 1 base and J by 1 base, with 8 bases between. CDR3 length equals 14 residues. For the CDR3, the DNA is TGCGCCAGCAGCTTGTGGTCAGGCCAAGAGACCCAGTACTTC. Amino acid sequence: CASSLWSGQETQYF.

The chain is built from TRBV11-3 and TRBJ2-1, with D perhaps TRBD2 (6 bases). The ends were cut back, 1 base at V and 7 bases at J, with 11 bases in the middle. CDR3 size: 14 residues. Germline V gene lookup returns CDR1 SGHNT and CDR2 YENEEA. The DNA for the CDR3 is TGTGCCAGCAGCTTAGCGGGAGAGGGGAATGAGCAGTTCTTC. Protein product: CASSLAGEGNEQFF.

The chain has TRBV7-9 and TRBJ2-1; no clear D gene. There are 18 residues in the CDR3. V lost 2 bases to trimming and J lost 3 bases, with 20 bases between them. The germline CDR1 and CDR2 sequences are SEHNR and FQNEAQ (reference sequence). The CDR3 nucleotides read TGTGCCAGCAGCTTACCCAGCACCCCCGGTAAGGACTACAATGAGCAGTTCTTC. Translated: CASSLPSTPGKDYNEQFF. Supplemented by reference TRBV7-9 and TRBJ2-1, the full variable domain reads DTGVSQNPRHKITKRGQNVTFRCDPISEHNRLYWYRQTLGQGPEFLTYFQNEAQLEKSRLLSDRFSAERPKGSFSTLEIQRTEQGDSAMYLCASSLPSTPGKDYNEQFFGPGTRLTVL.

The gene calls are TRBV20-1 and TRBJ2-2; weak D call: TRBD2 (6 bases). The CDR3 covers 11 residues. CDR1 DFQATT and CDR2 SNEGSKA come from the germline V gene (reference sequence). The DNA for the CDR3 is TGCGGGGGACTTTACACCGGGGAGCTGTTTTTT. It is translated as CGGLYTGELFF.

The chain combines TRBV9 with TRBJ2-6, with D perhaps matching TRBD1 (5 bases). Trimming pared 7 bases from V and 6 bases from J, leaving 11 bases between. CDR1 and CDR2 from the germline V gene are SGDLS and YYNGEE. The CDR3 covers 13 residues. The CDR3 coding sequence is TGTGCCAGCGGGCAGGGTTTGGCCAACGTCCTGACTTTC. Encoded protein: CASGQGLANVLTF.